This is a list of T cell receptor beta chains from one sample in a study of OX40 agonist ivuxolimab in advanced cancers. Assay: immunoSEQ multiplex PCR; the TCRdb copy retains only in-frame clones and omits some. The sample carries approximately 68,000 clones, 75% to 90% recorded once. The sample consisted of CD4+ or CD8+ T cells sorted from blood, taken in a trial of the OX40 agonist ivuxolimab. These receptor sequences come from an adult with an advanced solid tumor such as melanoma, head and neck, liver or kidney cancer. The CDR3 runs from the conserved cysteine through the conserved F or W. D genes are given only for firm matches.

TRBV7-7,NA,TRBJ2-1,CASSLQPNSGDNEQFF
TRBV9,NA,TRBJ2-1,CASSSSFTSAPTSEQFF
TRBV10-2,NA,TRBJ2-7,CASSGREPYEQYF
TRBV7-2,NA,TRBJ2-4,CASSLLSFLAKNIQYF
TRBV7-3,NA,TRBJ2-1,CASSSGSRGSYNEQFF
TRBV5-5,NA,TRBJ2-7,CASSRYDSPYEQYF
TRBV28,NA,TRBJ2-7,CASSWGLNPEQYF
TRBV6-5,TRBD2,TRBJ2-7,CASSYDGGFYEQYF
TRBV2,NA,TRBJ1-2,CASTLLLGGYTF
TRBV5-4,NA,TRBJ2-1,CASSVGVDFSYNEQFF
TRBV19,TRBD2,TRBJ2-1,CASQSGSGDWGEQFF
TRBV18,TRBD2,TRBJ2-7,CASSQGLAGVYEQYF
TRBV27,TRBD2,TRBJ2-1,CASSFSQREAYNEQFF
TRBV11-2,NA,TRBJ2-1,CASSTLRGTNNEQFF
TRBV11-3,NA,TRBJ2-7,CASSLRNSNLNEQYF
TRBV7-6,NA,TRBJ1-2,CASSPTGAGEWLVGGYTF
TRBV5-1,NA,TRBJ1-1,CASSLDREGSEAFF
TRBV6-5,NA,TRBJ2-3,CASRKTHSSTDTQYF
TRBV28,NA,TRBJ2-7,CASSLAGQTAYEQYF
TRBV5-8,NA,TRBJ1-6,CASSLGGGQGSLHF
TRBV18,TRBD1,TRBJ2-7,CASSSTGTGLQYF
TRBV4-1,TRBD1,TRBJ2-3,CASSPGQGYTDTQYF
TRBV4-1,NA,TRBJ1-1,CASSHRAGTEAFF
TRBV11-3,TRBD1,TRBJ2-7,CASSLGAVGRGIYEQYF
TRBV5-5,NA,TRBJ1-5,CASSRDISSNQPQHF
TRBV18,NA,TRBJ2-5,CASSPLQGRETQYF
TRBV5-1,NA,TRBJ1-3,CASSLGGNTIYF
TRBV19,TRBD2,NA,CASSAAVTSGAYEQYF
TRBV10-3,NA,TRBJ2-6,CAISGTSHSSGANVLTF
TRBV2,NA,TRBJ2-1,CASTLQGGNEQFF
TRBV11-2,NA,TRBJ1-2,CASSLVARGKPGYGYTF
TRBV2,TRBD1,TRBJ1-2,CASSVQGQGSSWGYTF
TRBV6-5,NA,TRBJ1-2,CASSPRALTGYTF
TRBV30,NA,TRBJ2-5,CAWNPGPKETQYF
TRBV10-3,NA,TRBJ2-3,CAISVTGTSTDTQYF
TRBV5-6,TRBD2,TRBJ2-7,CASSRTSYEQYF
TRBV5-1,NA,TRBJ2-3,CASSLDSGRKTDTQYF
TRBV19,TRBD2,TRBJ2-1,CASSIDRVSGTSSNNEQFF
TRBV5-1,NA,TRBJ2-7,CASSSKWDGEQYF
TRBV5-4,NA,TRBJ1-2,CASSGGHSRYGYTF
TRBV10-3,TRBD2,TRBJ2-3,CAYSGAPDTQYF
TRBV2,TRBD1,TRBJ2-1,CASTQSRGQSYNEQFF
TRBV5-4,NA,TRBJ1-5,CASSLSPGNQPQHF
TRBV29-1,TRBD2,TRBJ2-3,CSAGLAGGLTDTQYF
TRBV6-5,NA,TRBJ1-4,CASSYSGSNEKLFF
TRBV18,NA,TRBJ2-2,CASSQTNTGELFF
TRBV4-1,NA,TRBJ2-3,CASSQVGTGTDTQYF
TRBV30,TRBD1,TRBJ1-5,CAWSVQGNQPQHF
TRBV19,NA,TRBJ2-7,CASSIDREAEQYF
TRBV19,NA,TRBJ1-2,CASSPKMDGNYGYTF
TRBV7-8,NA,TRBJ1-3,CASKSFTGNTIYF
TRBV27,TRBD1,TRBJ1-5,CASSGTVREQPQHF
TRBV6-6,NA,TRBJ2-7,CASSQGSYEQYF
TRBV11-1,NA,TRBJ2-7,CASSLVGNRYEQYF
TRBV29-1,NA,TRBJ1-1,CSVEAGAGNTEAFF
TRBV29-1,TRBD2,TRBJ2-7,CSVREGQTYEQYF